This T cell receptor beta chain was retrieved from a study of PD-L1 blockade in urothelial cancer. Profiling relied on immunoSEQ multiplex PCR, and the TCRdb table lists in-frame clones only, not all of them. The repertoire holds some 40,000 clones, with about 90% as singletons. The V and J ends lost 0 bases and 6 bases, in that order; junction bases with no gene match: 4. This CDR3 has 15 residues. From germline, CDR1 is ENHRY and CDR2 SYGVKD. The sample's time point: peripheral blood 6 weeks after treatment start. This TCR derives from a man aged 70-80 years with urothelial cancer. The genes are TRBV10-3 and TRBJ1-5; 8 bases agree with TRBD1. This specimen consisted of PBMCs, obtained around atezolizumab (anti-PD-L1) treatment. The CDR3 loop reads CAISESRTGSQPQHF. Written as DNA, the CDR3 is TGTGCCATCAGTGAGTCTAGGACAGGGAGTCAGCCCCAGCATTTT.